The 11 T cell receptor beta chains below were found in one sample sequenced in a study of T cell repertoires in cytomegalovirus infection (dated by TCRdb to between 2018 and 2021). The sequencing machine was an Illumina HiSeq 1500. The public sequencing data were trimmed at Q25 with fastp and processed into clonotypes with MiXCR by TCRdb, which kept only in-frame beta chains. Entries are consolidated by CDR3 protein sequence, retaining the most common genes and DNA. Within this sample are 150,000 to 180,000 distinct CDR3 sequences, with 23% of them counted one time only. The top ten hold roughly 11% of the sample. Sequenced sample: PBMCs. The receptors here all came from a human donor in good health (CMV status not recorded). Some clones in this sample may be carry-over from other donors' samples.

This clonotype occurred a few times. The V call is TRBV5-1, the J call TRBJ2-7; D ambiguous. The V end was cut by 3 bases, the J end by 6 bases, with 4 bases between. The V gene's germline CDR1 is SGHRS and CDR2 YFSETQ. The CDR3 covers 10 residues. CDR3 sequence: CASSWSEQYF. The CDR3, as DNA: TGCGCCAGCAGCTGGAGCGAGCAGTACTTC.

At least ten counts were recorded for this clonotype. CDR3 nucleotide sequence: TGTGCCAGCAGTCCCGATAGCGGGGTTCAAGAGACCCAGTACTTC. Amino acids: CASSPDSGVQETQYF. The rearrangement uses TRBV7-2 and TRBJ2-5, with TRBD2 matching 8 bases. V dropped 6 bases and J dropped 2; count of bases not matched to a gene: 8. This CDR3 has 15 amino acids. In germline, CDR1 is SGHTA, CDR2 FQGNSA.

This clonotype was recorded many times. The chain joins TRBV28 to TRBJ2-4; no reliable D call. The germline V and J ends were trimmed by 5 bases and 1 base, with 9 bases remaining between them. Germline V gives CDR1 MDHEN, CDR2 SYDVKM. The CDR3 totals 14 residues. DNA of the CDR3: TGTGCCAGCAGTCGCCCCGGGGCCAAAAACATTCAGTACTTC. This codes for CASSRPGAKNIQYF. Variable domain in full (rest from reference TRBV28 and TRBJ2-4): DVKVTQSSRYLVKRTGEKVFLECVQDMDHENMFWYRQDPGLGLRLIYFSYDVKMKEKGDIPEGYSVSREKKERFSLILESASTNQTSMYLCASSRPGAKNIQYFGAGTRLSVL.

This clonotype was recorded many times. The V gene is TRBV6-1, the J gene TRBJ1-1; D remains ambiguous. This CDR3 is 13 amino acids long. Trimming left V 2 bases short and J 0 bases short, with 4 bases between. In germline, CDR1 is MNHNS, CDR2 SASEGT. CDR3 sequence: CASSETVNTEAFF. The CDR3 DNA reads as TGTGCCAGCAGTGAAACGGTGAACACTGAAGCTTTCTTT.

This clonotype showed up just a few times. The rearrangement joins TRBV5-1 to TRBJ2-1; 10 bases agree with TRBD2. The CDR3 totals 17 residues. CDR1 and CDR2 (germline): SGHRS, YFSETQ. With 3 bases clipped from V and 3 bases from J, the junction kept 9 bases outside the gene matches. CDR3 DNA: TGCGCCAGCAGCTCCTTAGCGGGGGGACTCTACTACAATGAGCAGTTCTTC. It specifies CASSSLAGGLYYNEQFF.

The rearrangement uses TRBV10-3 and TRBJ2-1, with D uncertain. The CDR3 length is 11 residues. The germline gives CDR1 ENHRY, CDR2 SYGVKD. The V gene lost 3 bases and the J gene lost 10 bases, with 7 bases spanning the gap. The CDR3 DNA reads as TGTGCCATCAGTGACGGATACGAGCAGTTCTTC. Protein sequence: CAISDGYEQFF.

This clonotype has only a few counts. CDR3 sequence: CASSLGGLAGAEEQFF. CDR3 coding DNA: TGTGCCAGCAGTTTAGGGGGACTAGCGGGGGCCGAGGAGCAGTTCTTC. The gene calls are TRBV12-3 or TRBV12-4 and TRBJ2-1; 14 bases match TRBD2. V shed 1 base, J shed 10 bases, and the junction held 6 bases outside the gene matches. The CDR3 totals 16 residues.

The CDR3 DNA sequence: TGTGCCAGCAGTTCCAATCATATAAGACAGGGGGAAACCTACGAGCAGTACTTC. Translating gives CASSSNHIRQGETYEQYF. The chain employs TRBV28 and TRBJ2-7, with TRBD1 matching 9 bases. Per the germline V gene, CDR1 is MDHEN and CDR2 is SYDVKM. This CDR3 is built from 18 residues. J gave up 2 bases and V 4 bases, and 15 bases lay outside the gene matches.

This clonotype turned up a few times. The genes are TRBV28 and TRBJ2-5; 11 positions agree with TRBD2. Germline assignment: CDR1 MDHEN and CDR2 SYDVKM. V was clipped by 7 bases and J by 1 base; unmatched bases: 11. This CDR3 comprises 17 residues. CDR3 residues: CASNPSGGPALQETQYF. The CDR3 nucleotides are TGTGCCAGCAATCCTAGCGGGGGGCCCGCTCTCCAAGAGACCCAGTACTTC.

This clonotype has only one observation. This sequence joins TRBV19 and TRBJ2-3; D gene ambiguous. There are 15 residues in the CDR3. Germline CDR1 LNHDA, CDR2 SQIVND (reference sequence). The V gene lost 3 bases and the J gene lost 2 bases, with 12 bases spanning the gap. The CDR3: CASSIRPQNTDTQYF. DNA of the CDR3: TGTGCCAGTAGTATTCGTCCGCAGAACACAGATACGCAGTATTTT.

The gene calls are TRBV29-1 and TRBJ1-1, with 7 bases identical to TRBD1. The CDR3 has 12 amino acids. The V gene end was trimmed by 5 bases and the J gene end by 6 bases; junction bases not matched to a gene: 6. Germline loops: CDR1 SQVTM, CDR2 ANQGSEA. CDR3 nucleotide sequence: TGCAGCGTTCGACAGGGTTTGCCTGAAGCTTTCTTT. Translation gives CSVRQGLPEAFF.